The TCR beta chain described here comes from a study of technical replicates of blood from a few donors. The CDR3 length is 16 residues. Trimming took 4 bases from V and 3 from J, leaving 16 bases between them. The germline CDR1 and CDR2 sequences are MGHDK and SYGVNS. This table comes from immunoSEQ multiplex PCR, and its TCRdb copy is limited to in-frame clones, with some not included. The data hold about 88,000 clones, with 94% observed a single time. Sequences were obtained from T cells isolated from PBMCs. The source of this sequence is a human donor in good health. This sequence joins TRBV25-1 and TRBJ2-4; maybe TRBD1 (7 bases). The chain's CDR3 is CASSGVEGARKNIQYF. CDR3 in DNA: TGTGCCAGCAGTGGGGTGGAGGGGGCCCGCAAAAACATTCAGTACTTC.